The 14 T cell receptor beta chains below come from one sample, sequenced in a study of OX40 agonist ivuxolimab in advanced cancers. Sequencing used immunoSEQ multiplex PCR; TCRdb keeps in-frame clones, though not all of them. The sample holds some 28,000 clones, more than 75% seen once. The material sequenced was CD4+ or CD8+ T cells sorted from blood, taken in a trial of the OX40 agonist ivuxolimab. These receptors all stem from an adult with an advanced solid tumor such as melanoma, head and neck, liver or kidney cancer.

The gene calls are TRBV7-9 and TRBJ2-3; D may be TRBD2 (7 bases). The CDR3 runs to 17 residues. The V and J ends lost 4 bases and 5 bases respectively, with 22 bases between them. Per germline, CDR1 SEHNR and CDR2 FQNEAQ (reference sequence). As DNA, the CDR3 is TGTGCCAGCAGCTCCTCGGGGGGCACACTAATTGGAGATACGCAGTATTTT. It specifies CASSSSGGTLIGDTQYF.

This clone was seen more than once but under ten times. V and J are TRBV14 and TRBJ1-1; 8 bases are shared with TRBD1. After removal of 4 bases from V and 1 base from J, the junction contained 8 bases not matched to a gene. Germline V CDR1 and CDR2: SGHDN, FVKESK. The length of the CDR3 is 16 residues. CDR3 sequence: CASSLGQGSWNTEAFF. The CDR3 DNA follows: TGTGCCAGCAGCCTAGGACAGGGTAGTTGGAACACTGAAGCTTTCTTT. The complete variable domain, with remaining parts taken from reference TRBV14 and TRBJ1-1, reads EAGVTQFPSHSVIEKGQTVTLRCDPISGHDNLYWYRRVMGKEIKFLLHFVKESKQDESGMPNNRFLAERTGGTYSTLKVQPAELEDSGVYFCASSLGQGSWNTEAFFGQGTRLTVV.

This clone occurred a few times. V usage is TRBV13 and J usage is TRBJ2-2, with a possible D match to TRBD2 (6 bases). CDR1 and CDR2 from the germline V gene are PRHDT and FYEKMQ (reference sequence). This CDR3 comprises 15 residues. V was cut by 4 bases and J by 7 bases, with 16 bases left in between. This chain's CDR3 is CASSWRGAGGGELFF. The CDR3 DNA sequence: TGTGCCAGCAGCTGGCGGGGAGCCGGGGGCGGGGAGCTGTTTTTT.

The rearrangement uses TRBV19 and TRBJ2-1; perhaps TRBD2 as D (7 bases). V lost 7 bases and J 9 bases, leaving 22 bases between the germline ends. The CDR3 extends over 15 amino acids. Germline V gene data show CDR1 as LNHDA and CDR2 as SQIVND (reference sequence). The chain's CDR3 is CASKKQGSTGGEQFF. The CDR3 DNA reads as TGTGCCAGTAAGAAACAGGGATCCACGGGAGGTGAGCAGTTCTTC.

This chain's CDR3 is CASSLRPRGETQYF. CDR3 in DNA: TGTGCCAGCAGCTTGCGGCCTCGGGGGGAGACCCAGTACTTC. The chain carries TRBV13 and TRBJ2-5; weak D call: TRBD2 (6 bases). Germline assignment: CDR1 PRHDT and CDR2 FYEKMQ (reference sequence). The CDR3 runs to 14 residues. Trimming stripped 3 bases from V and 5 bases from J, with 13 bases between. The full variable domain, completed using reference TRBV13 and TRBJ2-5, is AAGVIQSPRHLIKEKRETATLKCYPIPRHDTVYWYQQGPGQDPQFLISFYEKMQSDKGSIPDRFSAQQFSDYHSELNMSSLELGDSALYFCASSLRPRGETQYFGPGTRLLVL.

J is TRBJ2-3 and V is TRBV10-2; 11 positions match TRBD2. Germline values: CDR1 WSHSY, CDR2 SAAADI. The CDR3 length is 16 residues. V gave up 8 bases and J gave up 2 bases; unmatched junction bases: 9. The CDR3 region has the DNA TGCGCCAGCCGCGACGGACTAGCGGGCCTCACAGATACGCAGTATTTT. This gives the protein CASRDGLAGLTDTQYF.

This clone has just one count. The CDR3 is CASSLGGYKSNTGELFF. The CDR3 DNA reads TGTGCCAGCAGCTTAGGGGGGTACAAATCAAACACCGGGGAGCTGTTTTTT. The chain links TRBV7-9 to TRBJ2-2, with D tentatively TRBD1 or TRBD2 (5 bases each). V was cut by 1 base and J by 2 bases, with 14 bases left in between. Germline assignment: CDR1 SEHNR and CDR2 FQNEAQ (reference sequence). The length of the CDR3 is 17 residues.

V usage is TRBV5-4 and J usage is TRBJ1-2; 7 nucleotides match TRBD1. The CDR3 length is 14 residues. Germline lookup yields CDR1 SGHNT and CDR2 YYREEE (reference sequence). V gave up 4 bases and J gave up 5 bases; unmatched junction bases: 8. CDR3 region: CASSNGQEIYGYTF. In DNA form, the CDR3 reads TGTGCCAGCAGCAACGGACAGGAGATATATGGCTACACCTTC.

The chain uses TRBV6-6 and TRBJ2-2; 8 bases align to TRBD1. The CDR3 loop spans 16 amino acids. V gave up 1 base and J gave up 1 base; unmatched junction bases: 2. In germline, CDR1 is MNHNY, CDR2 SVGAGI (reference sequence). The CDR3 DNA reads TGTGCCAGCAGTTACTTACAGGGGGGGAACACCGGGGAGCTGTTTTTT. The encoded protein is CASSYLQGGNTGELFF.

The CDR3: CASSPRGQGFGYTF. CDR3 DNA: TGTGCCAGCAGTCCCAGGGGACAGGGATTTGGCTACACCTTC. The gene calls are TRBV27 and TRBJ1-2; 9 bases line up with TRBD1. Per the germline V gene, CDR1 is MNHEY and CDR2 is SMNVEV (reference sequence). The J segment lost 7 bases and the V segment lost 5 bases, leaving 8 bases of the junction unmatched. This CDR3 has 14 amino acids.

This chain uses TRBV4-1 with TRBJ2-7; 8 bases agree with TRBD2. CDR3 length equals 14 residues. Unmatched junction bases numbered 2, after V lost 4 bases and J lost 0 bases. The germline V gene encodes CDR1 MGHRA and CDR2 YSYEKL. Here the CDR3 reads CASSLAGSSYEQYF. In DNA form, the CDR3 reads TGCGCCAGCAGCCTAGCGGGGAGCTCCTACGAGCAGTACTTC.

The chain carries TRBV27 and TRBJ1-3; 8 bases align to TRBD1. This CDR3 region has 17 residues. With 3 bases clipped from V and 1 base from J, the junction kept 8 bases outside the gene matches. Per germline, CDR1 MNHEY and CDR2 SMNVEV (reference sequence). CDR3 nucleotides: TGTGCCAGCAGTTTGCGGGACAGGAGAAGGTCTGGAAACACCATATATTTT. This sequence encodes CASSLRDRRRSGNTIYF.

This clone was seen a handful of times. The chain links TRBV27 to TRBJ2-7; 8 nucleotides match TRBD1. This CDR3 is 13 amino acids long. After removal of 8 bases from V and 3 bases from J, the junction contained 6 bases not matched to a gene. CDR1 is MNHEY, CDR2 SMNVEV, per germline (reference sequence). The CDR3 DNA is TGTGCCAGCGCTTTCGGACAGGGCTACGAGCAGTACTTC. The encoded protein is CASAFGQGYEQYF.

The genes are TRBV29-1 and TRBJ2-1, with D perhaps given as TRBD1 or TRBD2 (5 bases each). Germline V gene sequence: CDR1 SQVTM, CDR2 ANQGSEA. CDR3 length equals 14 residues. V was shortened by 6 bases and J by 3 bases, with 15 bases between the two germline ends. The CDR3 nucleotides are TGCAGCGTACTACGGCAGGGAGACTACAATGAGCAGTTCTTC. As protein: CSVLRQGDYNEQFF.